This TCR beta chain was obtained from a study of shared clonotypes between healthy human individuals. Overall study results and limits: Donor scarcity curtailed the genetic and exposure-history diversity represented herein.

Trimming took 4 bases from V and 4 from J; bases not matched to a gene: 5. CDR1 and CDR2 (germline): SGHDT, YYEEEE. This CDR3 spans 14 amino acids. For unsorted PBMC, approximately 300 ng DNA per replicate equaled about 30,000 T cell genomes. As originally analysed: ImmunoSEQ sequences covered only the junction and lacked quality scores; filtering therefore differed. Produced via immunoSEQ multiplex PCR; TCRdb's table is partial and in-frame only. Clone size and the V and J calls come from that table; the DNA yielded D and trimming. The sample has approximately 500,000 clones; roughly 80% are singletons. Worth noting for this clone: What it binds is not known.

Sample: PBMCs. The clonotype comes from a woman aged 40-49 years in good health. Some clones in this sample may be carry-over from other donors' samples. The rearrangement links TRBV5-6 to TRBJ2-7; the match to TRBD2 covers 10 bases. The CDR3 DNA reads TGTGCCAGCAGCCCCGGGACTAGCGCTTACGAGCAGTACTTC. The encoded protein is CASSPGTSAYEQYF.